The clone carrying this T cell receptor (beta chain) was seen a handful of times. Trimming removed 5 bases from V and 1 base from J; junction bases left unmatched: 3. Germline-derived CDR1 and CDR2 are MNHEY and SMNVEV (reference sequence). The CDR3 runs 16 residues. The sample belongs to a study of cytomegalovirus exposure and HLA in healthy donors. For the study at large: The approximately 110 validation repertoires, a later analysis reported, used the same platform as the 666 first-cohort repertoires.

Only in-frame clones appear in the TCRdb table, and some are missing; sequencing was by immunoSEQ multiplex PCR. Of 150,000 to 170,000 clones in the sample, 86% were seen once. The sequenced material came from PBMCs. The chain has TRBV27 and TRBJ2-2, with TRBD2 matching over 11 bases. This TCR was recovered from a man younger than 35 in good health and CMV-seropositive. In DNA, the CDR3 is TGTGCCAGCAGTCAGCTAGCGGGGGGGAACACCGGGGAGCTGTTTTTT. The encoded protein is CASSQLAGGNTGELFF.